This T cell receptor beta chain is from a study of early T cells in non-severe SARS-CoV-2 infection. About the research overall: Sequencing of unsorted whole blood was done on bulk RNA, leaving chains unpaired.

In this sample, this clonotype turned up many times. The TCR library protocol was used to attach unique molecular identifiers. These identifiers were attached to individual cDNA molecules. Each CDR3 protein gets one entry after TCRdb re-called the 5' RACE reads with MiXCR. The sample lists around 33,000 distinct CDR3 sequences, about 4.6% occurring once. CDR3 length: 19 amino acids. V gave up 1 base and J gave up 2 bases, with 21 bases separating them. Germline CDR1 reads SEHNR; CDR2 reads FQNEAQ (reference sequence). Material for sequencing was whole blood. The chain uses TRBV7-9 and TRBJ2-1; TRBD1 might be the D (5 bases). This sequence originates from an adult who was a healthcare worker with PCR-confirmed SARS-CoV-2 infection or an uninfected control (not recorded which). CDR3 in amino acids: CASSLGWRLGPITYNEQFF. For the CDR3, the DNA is TGTGCCAGCAGCTTAGGGTGGCGTCTGGGGCCTATAACCTACAATGAGCAGTTCTTC.